This T cell receptor beta chain was recovered during a study of cytomegalovirus exposure and HLA in healthy donors. Each of the donors was a healthy bone marrow donor. Study results and caveats: Prior analysis indicated that the majority of TCR beta V segments exhibited productivity approximately 87% or approximately 30% of the time. Most subjects had HLA-A and HLA-B alleles reportedly predicted accurately by TCR beta sequences. Across HLA loci, a later analysis found differing TCR association rates, with DRB1 most and HLA-C fewest.

As regards this clone: Its target is unknown.

The V end was cut by 5 bases, the J end by 7 bases, with 9 bases between. From germline, CDR1 is SGHAT and CDR2 FQNNGV. The length of the CDR3 is 12 residues. In the PCR, 60 Vbeta and 13 Jbeta primers were used. Profiled with immunoSEQ multiplex PCR; TCRdb holds only in-frame clones, not every one. The table has fewer than 200,000 clones, roughly 85% seen once. Input material: PBMCs. The sequence was collected from a middle-aged man in good health and CMV-seronegative. The chain has TRBV11-2 and TRBJ2-1; D perhaps matches TRBD1 (5 bases). Here the CDR3 reads CASSSRVNEQFF. The CDR3 DNA reads TGTGCCAGCAGCAGCAGGGTGAATGAGCAGTTCTTC.